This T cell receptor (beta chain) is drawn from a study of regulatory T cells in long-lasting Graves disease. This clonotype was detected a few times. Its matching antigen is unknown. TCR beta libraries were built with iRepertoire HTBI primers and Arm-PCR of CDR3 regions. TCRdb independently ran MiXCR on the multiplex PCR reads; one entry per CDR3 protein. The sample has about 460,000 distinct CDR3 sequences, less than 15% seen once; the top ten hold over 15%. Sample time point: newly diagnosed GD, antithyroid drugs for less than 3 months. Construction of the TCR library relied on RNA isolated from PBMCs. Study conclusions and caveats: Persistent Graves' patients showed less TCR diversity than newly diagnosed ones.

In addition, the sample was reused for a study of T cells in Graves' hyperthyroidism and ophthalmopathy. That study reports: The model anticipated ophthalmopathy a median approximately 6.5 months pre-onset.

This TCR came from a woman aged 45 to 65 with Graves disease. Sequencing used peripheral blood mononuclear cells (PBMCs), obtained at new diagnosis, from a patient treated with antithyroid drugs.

CDR3 residues: CSARDRQTYGYTF. The CDR3 DNA sequence: TGCAGTGCTAGAGATAGGCAGACCTATGGCTACACCTTC. This chain connects TRBV20-1 to TRBJ1-2; D ambiguous. Germline CDR1 reads DFQATT; CDR2 reads SNEGSKA (reference sequence). This CDR3 is built from 13 residues. Trimming took off 0 bases at V and 4 bases at J, with 9 bases between the two ends.